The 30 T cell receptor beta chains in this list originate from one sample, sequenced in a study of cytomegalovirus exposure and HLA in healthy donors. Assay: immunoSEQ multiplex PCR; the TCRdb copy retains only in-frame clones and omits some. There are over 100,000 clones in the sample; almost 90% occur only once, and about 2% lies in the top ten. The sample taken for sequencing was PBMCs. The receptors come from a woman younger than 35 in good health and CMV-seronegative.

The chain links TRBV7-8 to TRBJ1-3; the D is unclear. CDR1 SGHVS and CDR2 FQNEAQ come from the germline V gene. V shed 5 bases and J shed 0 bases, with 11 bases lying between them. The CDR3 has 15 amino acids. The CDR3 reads CASSSYLFSGNTIYF. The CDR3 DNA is TGTGCCAGCAGCAGCTACTTATTCTCTGGAAACACCATATATTTT. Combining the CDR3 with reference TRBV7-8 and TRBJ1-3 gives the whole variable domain GAGVSQSPRYKVAKRGQDVALRCDPISGHVSLFWYQQALGQGPEFLTYFQNEAQLDKSGLPSDRFFAERPEGSVSTLKIQRTQQEDSAVYLCASSSYLFSGNTIYFGEGSWLTVV.

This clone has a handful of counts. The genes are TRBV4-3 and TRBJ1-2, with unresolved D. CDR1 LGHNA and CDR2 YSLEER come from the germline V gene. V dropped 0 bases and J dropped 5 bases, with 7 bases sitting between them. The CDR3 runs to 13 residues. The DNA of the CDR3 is TGCGCCAGCAGCCAAGAATCCGGGTATGGCTACACCTTC. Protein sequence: CASSQESGYGYTF.

CDR3 in amino acids: CASSYRYRGRNTEAFF. In DNA form, the CDR3 reads TGTGCCAGCAGTTACCGCTACAGGGGGCGGAACACTGAAGCTTTCTTT. V is TRBV6-5 and J is TRBJ1-1; 9 positions agree with TRBD1. With 2 bases clipped from V and 1 base from J, the junction kept 5 bases outside the gene matches. Germline assignment: CDR1 MNHEY and CDR2 SVGAGI. The CDR3 is 16 amino acids.

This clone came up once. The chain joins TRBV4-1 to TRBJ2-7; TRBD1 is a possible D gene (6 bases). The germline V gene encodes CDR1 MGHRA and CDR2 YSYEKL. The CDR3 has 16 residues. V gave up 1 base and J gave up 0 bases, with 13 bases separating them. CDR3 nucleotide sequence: TGCGCCAGCAGCCAAGCGGTTCAGGGGACCTCCTACGAGCAGTACTTC. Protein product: CASSQAVQGTSYEQYF.

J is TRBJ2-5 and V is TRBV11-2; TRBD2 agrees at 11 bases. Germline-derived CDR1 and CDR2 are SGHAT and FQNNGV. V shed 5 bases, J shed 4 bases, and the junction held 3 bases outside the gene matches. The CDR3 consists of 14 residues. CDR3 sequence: CASSTTSGGETQYF. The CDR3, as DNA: TGTGCCAGCAGCACAACTAGCGGGGGAGAGACCCAGTACTTC.

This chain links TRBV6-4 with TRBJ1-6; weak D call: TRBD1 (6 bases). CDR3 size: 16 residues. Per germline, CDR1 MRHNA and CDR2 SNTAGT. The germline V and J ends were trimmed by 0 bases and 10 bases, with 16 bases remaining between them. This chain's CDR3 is CASSDSAQGSGSPLHF. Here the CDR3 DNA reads TGTGCCAGCAGTGACTCAGCCCAGGGGTCGGGATCACCCCTCCACTTT.

The CDR3 protein is CASSLPRTSDSPLHF. The DNA of the CDR3 is TGTGCCAGCAGCCTACCCCGGACATCCGATTCACCCCTCCACTTT. The rearrangement links TRBV28 to TRBJ1-6, with a possible D match to TRBD1 (5 bases). Germline V gene data show CDR1 as MDHEN and CDR2 as SYDVKM. The CDR3 is 15 residues long. The germline V and J ends were trimmed by 6 bases and 8 bases, with 17 bases remaining between them. Together with reference TRBV28 and TRBJ1-6, the CDR3 gives the full variable domain: DVKVTQSSRYLVKRTGEKVFLECVQDMDHENMFWYRQDPGLGLRLIYFSYDVKMKEKGDIPEGYSVSREKKERFSLILESASTNQTSMYLCASSLPRTSDSPLHFGNGTRLTVT.

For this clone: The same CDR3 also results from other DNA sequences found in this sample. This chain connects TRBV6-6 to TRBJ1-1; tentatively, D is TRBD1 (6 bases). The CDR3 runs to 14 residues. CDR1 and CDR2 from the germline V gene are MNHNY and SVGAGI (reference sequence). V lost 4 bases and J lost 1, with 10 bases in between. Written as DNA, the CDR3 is TGTGCCAGCAGTTGGGGGGGGCGGAACACTGAAGCTTTCTTT. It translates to CASSWGGRNTEAFF.

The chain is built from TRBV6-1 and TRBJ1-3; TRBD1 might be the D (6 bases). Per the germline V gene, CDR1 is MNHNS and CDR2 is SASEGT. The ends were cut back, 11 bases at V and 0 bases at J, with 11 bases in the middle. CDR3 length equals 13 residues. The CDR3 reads CAARTASGNTIYF. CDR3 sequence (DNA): TGTGCCGCTCGGACAGCCTCTGGAAACACCATATATTTT.

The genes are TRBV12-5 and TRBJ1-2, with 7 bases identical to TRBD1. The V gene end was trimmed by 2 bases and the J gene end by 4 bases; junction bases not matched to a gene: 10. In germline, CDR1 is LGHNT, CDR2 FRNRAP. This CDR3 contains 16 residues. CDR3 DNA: TGTGCTAGTGGTTTGCCGTGGACAGGTGCTCTCTATGGCTACACCTTC. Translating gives CASGLPWTGALYGYTF.

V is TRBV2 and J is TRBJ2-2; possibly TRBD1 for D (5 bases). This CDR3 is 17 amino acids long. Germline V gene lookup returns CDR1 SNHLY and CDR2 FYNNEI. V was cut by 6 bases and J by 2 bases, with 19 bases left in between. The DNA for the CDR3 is TGTGCCAGCAGGCTCAACAGGTACCGAGGTAACACCGGGGAGCTGTTTTTT. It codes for CASRLNRYRGNTGELFF.

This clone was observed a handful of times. The CDR3 nucleotides are TGTGCCAGCAGCGGACCCGGGACAGGGGACTACGAGCAGTACTTC. Protein sequence: CASSGPGTGDYEQYF. The chain couples TRBV9 to TRBJ2-7; 10 bases agree with TRBD1. The germline V gene has CDR1 SGDLS and CDR2 YYNGEE. V was pared by 3 bases and J by 3 bases, with 6 bases of the junction left unmatched. The CDR3 is 15 amino acids.

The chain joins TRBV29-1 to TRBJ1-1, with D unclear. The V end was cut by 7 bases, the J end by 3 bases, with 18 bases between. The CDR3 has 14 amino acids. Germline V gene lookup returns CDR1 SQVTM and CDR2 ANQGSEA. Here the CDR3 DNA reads TGCAGCGCATTCGGAGGGCGGTGGGACACTGAAGCTTTCTTT. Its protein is CSAFGGRWDTEAFF. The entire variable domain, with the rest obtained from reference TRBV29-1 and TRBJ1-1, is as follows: SAVISQKPSRDICQRGTSLTIQCQVDSQVTMMFWYRQQPGQSLTLIATANQGSEATYESGFVIDKFPISRPNLTFSTLTVSNMSPEDSSIYLCSAFGGRWDTEAFFGQGTRLTVV.

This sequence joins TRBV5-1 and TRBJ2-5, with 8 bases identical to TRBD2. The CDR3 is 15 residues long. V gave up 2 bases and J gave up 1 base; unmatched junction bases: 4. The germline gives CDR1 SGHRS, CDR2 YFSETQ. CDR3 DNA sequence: TGCGCCAGCAGCTTAACGGGGGGGCTCCAAGAGACCCAGTACTTC. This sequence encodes CASSLTGGLQETQYF.

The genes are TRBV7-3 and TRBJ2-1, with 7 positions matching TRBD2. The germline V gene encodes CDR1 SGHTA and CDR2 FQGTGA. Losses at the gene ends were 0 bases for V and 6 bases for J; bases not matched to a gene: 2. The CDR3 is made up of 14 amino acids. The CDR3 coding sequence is TGTGCCAGCAGCTTAACAGCGGGGCTCAATGAGCAGTTCTTC. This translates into CASSLTAGLNEQFF.

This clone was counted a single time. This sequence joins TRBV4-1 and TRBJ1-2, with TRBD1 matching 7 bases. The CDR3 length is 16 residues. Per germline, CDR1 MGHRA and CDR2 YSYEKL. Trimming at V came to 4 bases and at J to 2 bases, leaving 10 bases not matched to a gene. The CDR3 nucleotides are TGCGCCAGCAGCCGAGAAGGAGGACAGGCGAACTATGGCTACACCTTC. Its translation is CASSREGGQANYGYTF.

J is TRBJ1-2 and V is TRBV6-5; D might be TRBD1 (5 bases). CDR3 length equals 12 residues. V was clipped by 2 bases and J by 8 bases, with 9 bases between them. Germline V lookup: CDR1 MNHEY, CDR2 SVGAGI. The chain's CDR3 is CASSYGQGGYTF. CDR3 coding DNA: TGTGCCAGCAGTTACGGGCAGGGAGGCTACACCTTC.

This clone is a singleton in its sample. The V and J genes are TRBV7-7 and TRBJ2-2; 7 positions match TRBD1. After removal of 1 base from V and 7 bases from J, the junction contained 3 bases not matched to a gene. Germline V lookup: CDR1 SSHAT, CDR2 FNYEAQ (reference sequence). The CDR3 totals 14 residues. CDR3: CASSLEGASGELFF. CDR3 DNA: TGTGCCAGCAGCTTAGAGGGGGCCAGCGGGGAGCTGTTTTTT.

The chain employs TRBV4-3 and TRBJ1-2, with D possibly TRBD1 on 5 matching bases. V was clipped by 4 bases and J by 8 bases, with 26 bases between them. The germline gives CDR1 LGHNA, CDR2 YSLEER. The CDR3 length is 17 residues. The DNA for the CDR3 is TGCGCCAGCAGCCGGACCCCCCCCGCGGGGACCCACGGCGGCTACACCTTC. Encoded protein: CASSRTPPAGTHGGYTF.

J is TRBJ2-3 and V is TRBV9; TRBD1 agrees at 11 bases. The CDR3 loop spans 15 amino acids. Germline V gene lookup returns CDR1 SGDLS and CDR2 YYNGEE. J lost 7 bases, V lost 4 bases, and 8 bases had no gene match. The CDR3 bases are TGTGCCAGCAGCATTGGACAGGGGGCGTCTAATACGCAGTATTTT. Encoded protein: CASSIGQGASNTQYF.

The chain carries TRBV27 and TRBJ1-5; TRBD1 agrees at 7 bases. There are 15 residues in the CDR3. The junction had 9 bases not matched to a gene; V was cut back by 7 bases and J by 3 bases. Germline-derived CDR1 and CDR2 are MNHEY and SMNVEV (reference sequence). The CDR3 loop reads CASMWRGQYNQPQHF. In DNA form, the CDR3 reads TGTGCCAGCATGTGGAGGGGACAGTACAATCAGCCCCAGCATTTT.

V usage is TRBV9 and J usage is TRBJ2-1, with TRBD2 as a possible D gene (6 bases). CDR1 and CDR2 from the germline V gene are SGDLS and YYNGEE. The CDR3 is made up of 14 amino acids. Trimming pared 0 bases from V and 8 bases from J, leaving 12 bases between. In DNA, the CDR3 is TGTGCCAGCAGCGTAGCGGGAGTGATCGATGAGCAGTTCTTC. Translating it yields CASSVAGVIDEQFF.

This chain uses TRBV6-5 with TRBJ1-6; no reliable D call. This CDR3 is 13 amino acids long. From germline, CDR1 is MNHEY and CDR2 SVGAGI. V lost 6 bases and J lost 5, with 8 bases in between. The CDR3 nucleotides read TGTGCCAGCAGGACAACCCATAATTCACCCCTCCACTTT. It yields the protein CASRTTHNSPLHF.

This chain's CDR3 is CASSQGEKLFF. The CDR3 nucleotides read TGTGCCAGCTCACAGGGGGAAAAACTGTTTTTT. The chain couples TRBV18 to TRBJ1-4, with D tentatively TRBD1 (5 bases). Germline V gives CDR1 KGHSH, CDR2 LQKENI. Trimming shortened V by 4 bases and J by 8 bases, and 5 bases separated the two germline ends. The CDR3 sequence is 11 residues long.

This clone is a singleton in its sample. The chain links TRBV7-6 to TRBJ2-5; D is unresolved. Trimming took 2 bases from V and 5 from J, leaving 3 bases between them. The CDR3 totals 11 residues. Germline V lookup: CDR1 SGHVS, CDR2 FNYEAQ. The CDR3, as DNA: TGTGCCAGCAGCTTACAGGAGACCCAGTACTTC. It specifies CASSLQETQYF.

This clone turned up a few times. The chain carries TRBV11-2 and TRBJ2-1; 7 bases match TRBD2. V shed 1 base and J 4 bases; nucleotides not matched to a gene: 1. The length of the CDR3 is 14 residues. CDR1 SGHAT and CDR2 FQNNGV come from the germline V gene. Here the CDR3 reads CASSLGLAYNEQFF. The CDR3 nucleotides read TGTGCCAGCAGCTTAGGACTAGCTTACAATGAGCAGTTCTTC. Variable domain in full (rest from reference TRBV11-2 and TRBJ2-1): EAGVAQSPRYKIIEKRQSVAFWCNPISGHATLYWYQQILGQGPKLLIQFQNNGVVDDSQLPKDRFSAERLKGVDSTLKIQPAKLEDSAVYLCASSLGLAYNEQFFGPGTRLTVL.

CDR3 in DNA: TGTGCCAGCAGTGACAGGGGGCTGGTGTTAGACGAGCAGTACTTC. The encoded protein is CASSDRGLVLDEQYF. The J gene is TRBJ2-7, the V gene TRBV6-1, with TRBD1 identical over 8 bases. CDR1 MNHNS and CDR2 SASEGT come from the germline V gene. The CDR3 consists of 15 residues. The junction had 9 bases not matched to a gene; V was cut back by 3 bases and J by 5 bases.

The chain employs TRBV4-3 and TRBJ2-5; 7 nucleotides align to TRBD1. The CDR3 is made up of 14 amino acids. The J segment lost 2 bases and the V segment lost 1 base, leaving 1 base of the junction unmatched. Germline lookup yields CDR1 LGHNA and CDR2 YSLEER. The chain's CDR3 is CASSQADRQETQYF. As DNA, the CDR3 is TGCGCCAGCAGCCAAGCGGACAGGCAAGAGACCCAGTACTTC.

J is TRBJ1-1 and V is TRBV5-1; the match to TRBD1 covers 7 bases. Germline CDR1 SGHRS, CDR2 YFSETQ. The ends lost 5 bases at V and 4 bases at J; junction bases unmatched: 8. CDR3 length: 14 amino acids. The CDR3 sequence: CASRPTGLSTEAFF. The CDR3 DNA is TGCGCCAGCAGACCGACAGGGCTGAGCACTGAAGCTTTCTTT.

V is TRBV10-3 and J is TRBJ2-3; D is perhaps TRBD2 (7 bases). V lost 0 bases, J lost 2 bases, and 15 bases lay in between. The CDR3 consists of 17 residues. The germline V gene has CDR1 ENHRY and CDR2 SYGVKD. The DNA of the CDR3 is TGTGCCATCAGTGAGTCGGGGGGGCGAATAGACACAGATACGCAGTATTTT. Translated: CAISESGGRIDTDTQYF.